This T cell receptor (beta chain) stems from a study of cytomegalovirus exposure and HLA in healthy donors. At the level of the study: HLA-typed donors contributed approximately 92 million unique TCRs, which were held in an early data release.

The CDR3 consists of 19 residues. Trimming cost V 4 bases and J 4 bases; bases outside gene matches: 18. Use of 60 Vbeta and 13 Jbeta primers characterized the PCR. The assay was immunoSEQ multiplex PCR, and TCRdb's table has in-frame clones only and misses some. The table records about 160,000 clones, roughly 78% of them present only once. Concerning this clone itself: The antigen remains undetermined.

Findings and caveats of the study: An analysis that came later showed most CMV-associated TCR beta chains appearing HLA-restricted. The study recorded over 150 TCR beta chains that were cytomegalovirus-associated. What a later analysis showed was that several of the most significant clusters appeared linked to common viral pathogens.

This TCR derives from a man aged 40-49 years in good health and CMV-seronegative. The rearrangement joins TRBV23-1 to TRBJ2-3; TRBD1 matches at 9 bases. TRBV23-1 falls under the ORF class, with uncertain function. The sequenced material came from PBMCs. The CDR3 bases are TGCGCCAGCAGTCGCCAGTGCAACAGGGGGCCGGAGGTGGCAGATACGCAGTATTTT. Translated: CASSRQCNRGPEVADTQYF.